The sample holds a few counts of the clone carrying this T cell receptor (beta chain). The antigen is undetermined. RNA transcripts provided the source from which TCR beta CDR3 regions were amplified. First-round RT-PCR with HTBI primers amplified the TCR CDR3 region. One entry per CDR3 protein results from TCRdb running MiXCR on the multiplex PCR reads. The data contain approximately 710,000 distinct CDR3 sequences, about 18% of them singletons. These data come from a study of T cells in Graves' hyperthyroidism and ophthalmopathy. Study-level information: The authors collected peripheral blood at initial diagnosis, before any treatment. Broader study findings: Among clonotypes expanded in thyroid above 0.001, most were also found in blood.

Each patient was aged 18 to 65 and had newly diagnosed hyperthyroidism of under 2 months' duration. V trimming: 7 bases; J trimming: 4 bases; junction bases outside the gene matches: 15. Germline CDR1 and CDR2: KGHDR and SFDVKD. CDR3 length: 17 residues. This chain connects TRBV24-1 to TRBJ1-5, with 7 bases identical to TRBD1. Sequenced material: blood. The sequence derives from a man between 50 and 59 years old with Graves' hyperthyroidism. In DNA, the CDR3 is TGTGCCACCAGCGGGGGAGGAGACAGGGAAAAAAATCAGCCCCAGCATTTT. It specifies CATSGGGDREKNQPQHF.